Given below is one T cell receptor (beta chain) in context. This CDR3 region has 15 residues. V was shortened by 3 bases and J by 0 bases, with 13 bases between the two germline ends. Germline V lookup: CDR1 SGHKS, CDR2 YYEKEE (reference sequence). This sample is drawn from a study of shared clonotypes between healthy human individuals. Original handling: Junction-only immunoSEQ sequences carried no quality scores, so filtering differed. The protocol was immunoSEQ multiplex PCR, while the TCRdb copy is restricted to in-frame clones and leaves out a portion. V and J calls and clone size come straight from that table; D and trimming were deduced from the DNA. The sample includes 850,000 to 1,200,000 clones, 60% to 80% of them seen just once.

The chain joins TRBV5-5 to TRBJ2-7; possibly TRBD2 for D (6 bases). The sample comprised memory CD4+ T cells sorted from blood. Noted subset: CD45RA-negative fraction. This TCR came from a man aged 18 to 35 in good health. The CDR3 spells CASSSRLVTSYEQYF. The CDR3 coding sequence is TGTGCCAGCAGCTCCCGACTAGTGACCTCCTACGAGCAGTACTTC.